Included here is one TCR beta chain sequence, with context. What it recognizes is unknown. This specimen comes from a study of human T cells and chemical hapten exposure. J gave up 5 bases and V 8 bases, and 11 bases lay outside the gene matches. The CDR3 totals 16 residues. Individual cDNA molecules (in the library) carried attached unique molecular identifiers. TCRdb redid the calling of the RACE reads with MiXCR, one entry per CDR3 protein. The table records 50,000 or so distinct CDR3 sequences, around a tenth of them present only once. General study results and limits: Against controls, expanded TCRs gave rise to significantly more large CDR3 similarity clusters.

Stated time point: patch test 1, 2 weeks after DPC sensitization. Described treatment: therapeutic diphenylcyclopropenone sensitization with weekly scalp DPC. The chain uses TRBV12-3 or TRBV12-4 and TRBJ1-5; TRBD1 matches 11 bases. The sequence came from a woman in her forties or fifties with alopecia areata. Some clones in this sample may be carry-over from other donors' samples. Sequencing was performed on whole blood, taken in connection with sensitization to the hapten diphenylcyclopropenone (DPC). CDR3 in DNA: TGTGCCAGCGGTCCCAGGACAGGGGGCGACCATCAGCCCCAGCATTTT. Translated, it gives CASGPRTGGDHQPQHF.